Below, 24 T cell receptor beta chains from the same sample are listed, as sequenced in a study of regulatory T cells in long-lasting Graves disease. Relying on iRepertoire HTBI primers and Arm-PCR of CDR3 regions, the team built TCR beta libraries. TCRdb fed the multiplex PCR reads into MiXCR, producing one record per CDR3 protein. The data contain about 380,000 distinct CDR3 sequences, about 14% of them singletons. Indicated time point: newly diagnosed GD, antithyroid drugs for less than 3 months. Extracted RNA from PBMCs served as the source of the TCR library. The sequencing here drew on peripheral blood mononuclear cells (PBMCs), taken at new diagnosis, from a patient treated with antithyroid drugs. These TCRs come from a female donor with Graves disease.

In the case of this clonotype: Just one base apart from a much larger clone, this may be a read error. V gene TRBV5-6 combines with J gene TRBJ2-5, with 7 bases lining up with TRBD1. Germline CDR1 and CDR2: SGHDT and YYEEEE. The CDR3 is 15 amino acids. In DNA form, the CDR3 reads TGTGCCAGCAGCTTGCCGGGGACAGATCAAGAGACCCGGTACTTC. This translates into CASSLPGTDQETRYF. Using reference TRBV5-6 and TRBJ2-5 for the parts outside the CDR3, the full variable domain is DAGVTQSPTHLIKTRGQQVTLRCSPKSGHDTVSWYQQALGQGPQFIFQYYEEEERQRGNFPDRFSGHQFPNYSSELNVNALLLGDSALYLCASSLPGTDQETRYFGPGTRLLVL.

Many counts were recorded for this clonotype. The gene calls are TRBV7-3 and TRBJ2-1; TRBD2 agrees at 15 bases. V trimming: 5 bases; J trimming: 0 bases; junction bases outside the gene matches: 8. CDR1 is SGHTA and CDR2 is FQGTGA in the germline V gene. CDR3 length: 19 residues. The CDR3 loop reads CASSIGLAGGISSYNEQFF. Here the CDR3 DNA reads TGTGCCAGCAGCATAGGACTAGCGGGAGGGATAAGCTCCTACAATGAGCAGTTCTTC.

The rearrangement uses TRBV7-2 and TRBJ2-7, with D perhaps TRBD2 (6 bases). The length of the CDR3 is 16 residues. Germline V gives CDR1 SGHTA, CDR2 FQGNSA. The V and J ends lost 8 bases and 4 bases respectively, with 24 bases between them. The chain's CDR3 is CASSPGGDKRSYEQYF. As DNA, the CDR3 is TGTGCCAGCTCACCAGGAGGGGATAAACGGTCGTACGAGCAGTACTTC. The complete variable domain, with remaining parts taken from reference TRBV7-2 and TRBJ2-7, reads GAGVSQSPSNKVTEKGKDVELRCDPISGHTALYWYRQSLGQGLEFLIYFQGNSAPDKSGLPSDRFSAERTGGSVSTLTIQRTQQEDSAVYLCASSPGGDKRSYEQYFGPGTRLTVT.

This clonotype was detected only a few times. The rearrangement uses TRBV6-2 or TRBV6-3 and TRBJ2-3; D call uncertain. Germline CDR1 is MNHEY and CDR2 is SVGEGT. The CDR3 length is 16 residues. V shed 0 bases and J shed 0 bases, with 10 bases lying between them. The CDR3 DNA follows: TGTGCCAGCAGTTACTCCCCCCTCAACAGCACAGATACGCAGTATTTT. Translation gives CASSYSPLNSTDTQYF.

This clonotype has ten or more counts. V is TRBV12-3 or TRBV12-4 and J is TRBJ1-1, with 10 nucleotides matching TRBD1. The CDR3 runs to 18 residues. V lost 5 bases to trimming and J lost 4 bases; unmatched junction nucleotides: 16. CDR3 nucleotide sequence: TGTGCCAGCAGTCCCGGGACAGGGGAAGTCGTCCGTGTCACTGAAGCTTTCTTT. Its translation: CASSPGTGEVVRVTEAFF.

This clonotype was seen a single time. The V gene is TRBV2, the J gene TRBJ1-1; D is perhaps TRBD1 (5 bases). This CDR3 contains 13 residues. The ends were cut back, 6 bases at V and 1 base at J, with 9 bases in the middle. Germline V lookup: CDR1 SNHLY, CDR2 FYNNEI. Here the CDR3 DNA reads TGTGCCAGCAGACAGGAACGGAACACTGAAGCTTTCTTT. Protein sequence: CASRQERNTEAFF. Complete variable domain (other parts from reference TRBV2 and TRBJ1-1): EPEVTQTPSHQVTQMGQEVILRCVPISNHLYFYWYRQILGQKVEFLVSFYNNEISEKSEIFDDQFSVERPDGSNFTLKIRSTKLEDSAMYFCASRQERNTEAFFGQGTRLTVV.

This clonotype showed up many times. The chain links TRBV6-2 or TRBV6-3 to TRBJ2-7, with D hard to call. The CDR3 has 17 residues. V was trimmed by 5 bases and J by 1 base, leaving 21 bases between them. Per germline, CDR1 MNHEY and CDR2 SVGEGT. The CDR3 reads CASSEPARAHWSYEQYF. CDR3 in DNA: TGTGCCAGCAGTGAGCCGGCTCGTGCTCACTGGTCCTACGAGCAGTACTTC.

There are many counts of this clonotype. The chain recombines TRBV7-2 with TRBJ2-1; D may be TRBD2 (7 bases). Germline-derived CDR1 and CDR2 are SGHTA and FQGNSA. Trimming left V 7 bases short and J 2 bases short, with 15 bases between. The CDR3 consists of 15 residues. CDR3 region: CASNRGAQTYNEQFF. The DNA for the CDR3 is TGTGCCAGCAATCGGGGGGCGCAGACCTACAATGAGCAGTTCTTC.

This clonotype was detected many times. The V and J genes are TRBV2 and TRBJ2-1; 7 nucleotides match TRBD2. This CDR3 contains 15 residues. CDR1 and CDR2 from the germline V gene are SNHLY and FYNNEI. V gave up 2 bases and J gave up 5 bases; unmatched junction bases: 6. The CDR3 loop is CASSEKVAGHNEQFF. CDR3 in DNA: TGTGCCAGCAGTGAAAAGGTAGCGGGTCACAATGAGCAGTTCTTC. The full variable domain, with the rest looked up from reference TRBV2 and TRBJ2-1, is EPEVTQTPSHQVTQMGQEVILRCVPISNHLYFYWYRQILGQKVEFLVSFYNNEISEKSEIFDDQFSVERPDGSNFTLKIRSTKLEDSAMYFCASSEKVAGHNEQFFGPGTRLTVL.

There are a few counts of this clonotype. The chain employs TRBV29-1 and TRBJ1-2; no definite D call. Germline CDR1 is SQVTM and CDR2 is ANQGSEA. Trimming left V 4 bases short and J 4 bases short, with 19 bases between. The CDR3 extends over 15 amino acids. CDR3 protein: CSVVGRIEIGYGYTF. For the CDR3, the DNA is TGCAGCGTTGTTGGTCGGATAGAGATTGGCTATGGCTACACCTTC.

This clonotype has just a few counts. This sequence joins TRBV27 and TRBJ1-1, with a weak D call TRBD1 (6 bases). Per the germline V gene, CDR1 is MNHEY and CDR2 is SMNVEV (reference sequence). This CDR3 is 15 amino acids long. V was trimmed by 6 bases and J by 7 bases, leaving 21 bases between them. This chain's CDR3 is CASSLSATGADEAFF. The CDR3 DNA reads TGTGCCAGCAGCCTCAGTGCGACAGGAGCCGATGAAGCTTTCTTT.

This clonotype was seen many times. The CDR3 nucleotides are TGTGCCACCGGGAGACAGGGGAATCAGCCCCAGCATTTT. Its translation: CATGRQGNQPQHF. The chain uses TRBV6-1 and TRBJ1-5; 8 bases map to TRBD1. J was trimmed by 4 bases and V by 10 bases; bases with no gene match: 6. Germline values: CDR1 MNHNS, CDR2 SASEGT. The CDR3 extends over 13 amino acids.

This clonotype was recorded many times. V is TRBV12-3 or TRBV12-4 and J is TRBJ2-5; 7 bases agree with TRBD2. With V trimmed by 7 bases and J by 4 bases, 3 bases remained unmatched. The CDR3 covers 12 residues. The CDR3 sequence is CASKTGGETQYF. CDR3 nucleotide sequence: TGTGCCAGCAAGACGGGGGGAGAGACCCAGTACTTC.

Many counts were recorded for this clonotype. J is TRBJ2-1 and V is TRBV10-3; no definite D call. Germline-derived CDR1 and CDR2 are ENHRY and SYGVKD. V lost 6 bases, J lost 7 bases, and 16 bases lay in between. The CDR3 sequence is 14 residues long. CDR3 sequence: CAISLNRAANEQFF. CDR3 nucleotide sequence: TGTGCCATCAGCCTAAATCGGGCGGCGAATGAGCAGTTCTTC.

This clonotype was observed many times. The CDR3 spells CASLSQETQYF. The CDR3 region has the DNA TGCGCCAGCTTGAGTCAAGAGACCCAGTACTTC. The chain recombines TRBV10-1 with TRBJ2-5; D gene ambiguous. Trimming took off 8 bases at V and 2 bases at J, with 6 bases between the two ends. CDR1 and CDR2 (germline): WNHNN, SYGVQD (reference sequence). This CDR3 has 11 residues.

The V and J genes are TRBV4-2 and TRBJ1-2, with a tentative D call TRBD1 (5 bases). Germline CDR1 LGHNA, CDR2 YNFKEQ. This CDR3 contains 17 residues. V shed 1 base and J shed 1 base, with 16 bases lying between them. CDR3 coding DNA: TGTGCCAGCAGCCAAGTAGGTGGCAGGGTCCTTAACTATGGCTACACCTTC. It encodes CASSQVGGRVLNYGYTF.

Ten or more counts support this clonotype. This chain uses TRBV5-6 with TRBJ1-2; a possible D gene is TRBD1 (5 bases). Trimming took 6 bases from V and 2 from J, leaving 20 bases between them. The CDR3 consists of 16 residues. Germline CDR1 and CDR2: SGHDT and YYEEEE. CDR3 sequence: CASTRPLGTLNYGYTF. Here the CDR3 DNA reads TGTGCCAGCACCCGACCCTTGGGGACCTTGAACTATGGCTACACCTTC.

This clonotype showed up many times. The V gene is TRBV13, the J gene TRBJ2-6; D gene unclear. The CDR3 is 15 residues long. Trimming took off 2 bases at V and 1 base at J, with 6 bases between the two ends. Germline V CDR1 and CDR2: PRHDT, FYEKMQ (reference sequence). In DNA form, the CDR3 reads TGTGCCAGCAGCTTAATGGGTTCTGGGGCCAACGTCCTGACTTTC. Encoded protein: CASSLMGSGANVLTF.

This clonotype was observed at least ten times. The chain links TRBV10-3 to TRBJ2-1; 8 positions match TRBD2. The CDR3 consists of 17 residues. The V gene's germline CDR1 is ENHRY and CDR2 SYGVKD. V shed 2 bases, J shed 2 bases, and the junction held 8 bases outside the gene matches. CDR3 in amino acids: CAISERTSSYAYNEQFF. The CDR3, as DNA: TGTGCCATCAGTGAGCGGACTAGCAGCTATGCCTACAATGAGCAGTTCTTC.

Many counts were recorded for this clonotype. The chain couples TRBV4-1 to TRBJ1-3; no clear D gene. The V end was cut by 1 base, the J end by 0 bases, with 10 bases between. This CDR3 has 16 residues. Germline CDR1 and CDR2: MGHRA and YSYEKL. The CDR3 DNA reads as TGCGCCAGCAGCCAAGGGGCGGCCCACTCTGGAAACACCATATATTTT. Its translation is CASSQGAAHSGNTIYF.

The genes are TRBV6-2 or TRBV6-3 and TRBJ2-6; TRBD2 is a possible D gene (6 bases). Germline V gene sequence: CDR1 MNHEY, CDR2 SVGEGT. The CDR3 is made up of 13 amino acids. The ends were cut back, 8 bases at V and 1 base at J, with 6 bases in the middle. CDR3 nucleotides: TGTGCCAGCCGGGGGTCTGGGGCCAACGTCCTGACTTTC. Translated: CASRGSGANVLTF.

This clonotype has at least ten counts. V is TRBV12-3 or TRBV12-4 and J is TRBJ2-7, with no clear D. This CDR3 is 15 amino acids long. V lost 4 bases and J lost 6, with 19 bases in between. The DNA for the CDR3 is TGTGCCAGCAGTTACAACCGCGAGTCTGGTTGCGAGCAGTACTTC. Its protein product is CASSYNRESGCEQYF.

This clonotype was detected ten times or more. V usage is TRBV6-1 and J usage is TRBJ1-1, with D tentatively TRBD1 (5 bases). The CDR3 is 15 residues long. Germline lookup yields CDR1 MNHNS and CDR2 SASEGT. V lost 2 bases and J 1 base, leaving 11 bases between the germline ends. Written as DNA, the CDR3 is TGTGCCAGCAGTGAATTAGGGGCGCCGAACACTGAAGCTTTCTTT. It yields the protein CASSELGAPNTEAFF.

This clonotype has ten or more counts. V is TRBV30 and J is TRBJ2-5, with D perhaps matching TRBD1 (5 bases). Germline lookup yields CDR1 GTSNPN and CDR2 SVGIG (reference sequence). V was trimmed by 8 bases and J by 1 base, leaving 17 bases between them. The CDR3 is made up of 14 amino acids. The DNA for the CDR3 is TGTGCCGGAACCACCGGACACAGCCAAGAGACCCAGTACTTC. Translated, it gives CAGTTGHSQETQYF. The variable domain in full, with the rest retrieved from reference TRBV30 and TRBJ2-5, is SQTIHQWPATLVQPVGSPLSLECTVEGTSNPNLYWYRQAAGRGLQLLFYSVGIGQISSEVPQNLSASRPQDRQFILSSKKLLLSDSGFYLCAGTTGHSQETQYFGPGTRLLVL.